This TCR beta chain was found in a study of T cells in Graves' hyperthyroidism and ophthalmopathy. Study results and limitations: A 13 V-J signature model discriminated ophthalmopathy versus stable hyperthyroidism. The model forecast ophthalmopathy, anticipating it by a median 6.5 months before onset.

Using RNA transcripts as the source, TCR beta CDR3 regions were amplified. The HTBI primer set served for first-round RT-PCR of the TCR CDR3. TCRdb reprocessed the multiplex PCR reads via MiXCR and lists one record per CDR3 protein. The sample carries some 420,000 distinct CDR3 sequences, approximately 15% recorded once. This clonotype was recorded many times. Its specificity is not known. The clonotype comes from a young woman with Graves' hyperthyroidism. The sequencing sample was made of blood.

The CDR3 DNA follows: TGTGCCAGCAGCTACCCGATTGTCCAAGGGGACAATGAGCAGTTCTTC. Protein product: CASSYPIVQGDNEQFF. V is TRBV28 and J is TRBJ2-1; maybe TRBD1 (5 bases). Germline CDR1 reads MDHEN; CDR2 reads SYDVKM. The CDR3 runs to 16 residues. The V end was cut by 6 bases, the J end by 5 bases, with 20 bases between.